Listed here is a single T cell receptor beta chain. This sample was taken from a study of CD8+ T cells in alopecia areata. CDR3 length: 12 residues. The V and J ends lost 4 bases and 11 bases respectively, with 14 bases between them. CDR1 is SNHLY and CDR2 is FYNNEI in the germline V gene. Isolated RNA was reverse transcribed into cDNA used as the sequencing template. Sequencing was performed with immunoSEQ multiplex PCR; in TCRdb, only in-frame clones are kept and a portion is missing. The sample lists 89,000 or so clones, about 51% occurring once. Peripheral blood samples and lesional scalp punch biopsies were obtained from alopecia areata patients.

The sequence was collected from a human donor with alopecia areata. The rearrangement uses TRBV2 and TRBJ1-1; D call uncertain. Sequencing was carried out using NKG2D-high CD8+ T cells sorted from blood. DNA of the CDR3: TGTGCCAGCAGTGGAGTCGTGGTTGAGGCTTTCTTT. Translating it yields CASSGVVVEAFF.